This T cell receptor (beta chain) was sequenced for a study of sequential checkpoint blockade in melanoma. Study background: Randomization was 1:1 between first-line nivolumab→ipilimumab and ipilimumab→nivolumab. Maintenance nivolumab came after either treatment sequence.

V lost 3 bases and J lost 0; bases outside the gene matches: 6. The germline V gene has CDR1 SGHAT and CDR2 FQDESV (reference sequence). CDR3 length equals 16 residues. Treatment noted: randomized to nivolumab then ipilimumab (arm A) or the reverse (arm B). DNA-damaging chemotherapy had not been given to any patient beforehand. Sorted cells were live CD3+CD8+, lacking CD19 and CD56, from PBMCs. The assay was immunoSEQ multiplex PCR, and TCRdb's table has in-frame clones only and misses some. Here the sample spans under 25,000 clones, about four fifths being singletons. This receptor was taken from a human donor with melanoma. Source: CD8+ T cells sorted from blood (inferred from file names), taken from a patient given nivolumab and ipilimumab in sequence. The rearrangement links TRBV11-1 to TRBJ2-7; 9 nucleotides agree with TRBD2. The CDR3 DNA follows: TGTGCCAGCAGCTTTCGGGGCGGGAGGGCCTCCTACGAGCAGTACTTC. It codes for CASSFRGGRASYEQYF.